One sample yielded the 28 T cell receptor beta chains listed below, sequenced in a study of blood T cells in healthy people across ages. The use of a sample-barcoded 5' primer and a J-beta primer mix characterized a second PCR of about 7 to 12 cycles. MiXCR, applied by TCRdb to the 5' RACE reads, yields one record per CDR3 protein. Of about 680,000 distinct CDR3 sequences in the sample, around 48% are singletons; the top ten hold around a third. The sample was blood. These receptors all come from an older woman in good health.

The rearrangement uses TRBV7-2 and TRBJ2-5, with 8 bases that match TRBD1. Germline CDR1 reads SGHTA; CDR2 reads FQGNSA. After removal of 10 bases from V and 2 bases from J, the junction contained 6 bases not matched to a gene. The CDR3 is made up of 13 amino acids. The CDR3 spells CATGQGAQETQYF. The CDR3 nucleotides read TGTGCCACCGGACAGGGAGCACAAGAGACCCAGTACTTC.

This clonotype was found a few times. This chain uses TRBV12-3 or TRBV12-4 with TRBJ1-1; 8 bases map to TRBD1. The CDR3 extends over 15 amino acids. Trimming cost V 6 bases and J 2 bases; bases outside gene matches: 8. Written as DNA, the CDR3 is TGTGCCAGCAGCCCCCGACAGGGGATAAACACTGAAGCTTTCTTT. It translates to CASSPRQGINTEAFF.

The chain employs TRBV12-3 or TRBV12-4 and TRBJ1-1; D ambiguous. The V end lost 6 bases, the J end lost 0 bases, and 17 bases lay between the germline ends. This CDR3 is 16 amino acids long. The DNA for the CDR3 is TGTGCCAGCAGCCCTCCCGCGGGTTCGATGAACACTGAAGCTTTCTTT. As protein: CASSPPAGSMNTEAFF.

The rearrangement uses TRBV5-5 and TRBJ2-1; possible D gene TRBD2, 5 bases. This CDR3 has 13 residues. Germline lookup yields CDR1 SGHKS and CDR2 YYEKEE (reference sequence). Deletions cut 4 bases from V and 10 bases from J, with 15 bases between. The DNA of the CDR3 is TGTGCCAGCAGCGTGGTGTTCGGGGTAGAGCAGTTCTTC. It is translated as CASSVVFGVEQFF. The whole variable domain, remainder taken from reference TRBV5-5 and TRBJ2-1, is DAGVTQSPTHLIKTRGQQVTLRCSPISGHKSVSWYQQVLGQGPQFIFQYYEKEERGRGNFPDRFSARQFPNYSSELNVNALLLGDSALYLCASSVVFGVEQFFGPGTRLTVL.

The chain recombines TRBV3-1 with TRBJ2-3; either TRBD1 or TRBD2 may fit D (6 bases each). This CDR3 region has 15 residues. Trimming shortened V by 4 bases and J by 4 bases, and 15 bases separated the two germline ends. The germline gives CDR1 LGHDT, CDR2 YNNKEL (reference sequence). CDR3 sequence: CASSPGAGPPDTQYF. CDR3 nucleotides: TGTGCCAGCAGCCCGGGGGCAGGGCCCCCAGATACGCAGTATTTT.

The count of this clonotype is one. The chain joins TRBV9 to TRBJ2-7; 11 bases map to TRBD1. The germline gives CDR1 SGDLS, CDR2 YYNGEE. V trimming: 3 bases; J trimming: 1 base; junction bases outside the gene matches: 6. This CDR3 has 16 residues. The CDR3 region is CASSASWDRGSYEQYF. CDR3 in DNA: TGTGCCAGCAGCGCGAGCTGGGACAGGGGGTCCTACGAGCAGTACTTC. The entire variable domain, with the rest obtained from reference TRBV9 and TRBJ2-7, is as follows: DSGVTQTPKHLITATGQRVTLRCSPRSGDLSVYWYQQSLDQGLQFLIQYYNGEERAKGNILERFSAQQFPDLHSELNLSSLELGDSALYFCASSASWDRGSYEQYFGPGTRLTVT.

The chain carries TRBV12-3 or TRBV12-4 and TRBJ1-5, with 7 bases that match TRBD1. The CDR3 contains 15 residues. After removal of 7 bases from V and 0 bases from J, the junction contained 6 bases not matched to a gene. CDR3 amino acids: CASNPGQHSNQPQHF. In nucleotides, the CDR3 is TGTGCCAGCAACCCGGGACAGCATAGCAATCAGCCCCAGCATTTT.

This chain uses TRBV24-1 with TRBJ2-5; D possibly corresponds to TRBD1 (5 bases). V lost 3 bases and J 0 bases, leaving 7 bases between the germline ends. Germline V gene sequence: CDR1 KGHDR, CDR2 SFDVKD. The CDR3 length is 14 residues. The CDR3 nucleotides are TGTGCCACCAGTGATCACAGGTACCAAGAGACCCAGTACTTC. This translates into CATSDHRYQETQYF.

In the case of this clonotype: One end of the junction fails to match germline, which may point to a read error. V usage is TRBV2 and J usage is TRBJ2-4, with a weak D call TRBD2 (5 bases). The DNA end favors TRBJ2-7, so the J call may be wrong. CDR3 length equals 15 residues. The germline CDR1 and CDR2 sequences are SNHLY and FYNNEI. The DNA for the CDR3 is TGTGTCAGCAGTGAAGGCCCCAGGAGCGGTTACGAGCAGTACTTC. It yields the protein CVSSEGPRSGYEQYF.

The chain employs TRBV20-1 and TRBJ2-1; 8 nucleotides line up with TRBD2. Germline V gene lookup returns CDR1 DFQATT and CDR2 SNEGSKA (reference sequence). There are 14 residues in the CDR3. Trimming removed 5 bases from V and 6 bases from J; junction bases left unmatched: 9. The CDR3 nucleotides read TGCAGTGCTGGGAGCGGGAGTAGTGGCAATGAGCAGTTCTTC. Translation: CSAGSGSSGNEQFF.

At least ten counts were recorded for this clonotype. The chain is built from TRBV7-9 and TRBJ2-1; D assignment may be TRBD1 or TRBD2 (6 bases each). Between the trimmed V and J ends, which lost 5 bases and 7 bases, there was a span of 18 bases. Germline V gene data show CDR1 as SEHNR and CDR2 as FQNEAQ (reference sequence). This CDR3 has 15 amino acids. The CDR3: CASSPQQGGSNEQFF. CDR3 bases: TGTGCCAGCAGCCCCCAACAGGGAGGTTCGAATGAGCAGTTCTTC.

The chain uses TRBV20-1 and TRBJ1-4, with D possibly being TRBD1 (6 bases). V lost 5 bases to trimming and J lost 3 bases, with 10 bases between them. Germline V gives CDR1 DFQATT, CDR2 SNEGSKA (reference sequence). The CDR3 has 13 residues. The CDR3 region is CSAGQNPNEKLFF. The CDR3 coding sequence is TGCAGTGCTGGACAGAATCCTAATGAAAAACTGTTTTTT.

This chain uses TRBV6-2 or TRBV6-3 with TRBJ2-5; D is ambiguous. V lost 2 bases, J lost 5 bases, and 6 bases lay in between. The CDR3 is made up of 12 amino acids. Germline V gene lookup returns CDR1 MNHEY and CDR2 SVGEGT. This chain's CDR3 is CASSYDSETQYF. CDR3 bases: TGTGCCAGCAGTTACGATTCTGAGACCCAGTACTTC.

This sequence joins TRBV12-3 or TRBV12-4 and TRBJ1-2, with 7 nucleotides matching TRBD1. V shed 8 bases and J 7 bases; nucleotides not matched to a gene: 7. This CDR3 is 12 amino acids long. DNA of the CDR3: TGTGCCAGCTCCGCACAGGGGTGTGGCTACACCTTC. It yields the protein CASSAQGCGYTF.

CDR3 amino acids: CSAQPGLAGGLLEQYF. Here the CDR3 DNA reads TGCAGTGCTCAGCCGGGACTAGCGGGAGGTCTCTTGGAGCAGTACTTC. The chain recombines TRBV20-1 with TRBJ2-5; 15 bases align to TRBD2. Germline values: CDR1 DFQATT, CDR2 SNEGSKA (reference sequence). V was clipped by 5 bases and J by 11 bases; unmatched bases: 15. The CDR3 has 16 amino acids.

The V gene is TRBV7-2, the J gene TRBJ2-1; 9 nucleotides agree with TRBD2. The V segment lost 5 bases and the J segment 4 bases; nucleotides outside the gene matches: 6. The CDR3 has 15 amino acids. CDR1 SGHTA and CDR2 FQGNSA come from the germline V gene. CDR3 nucleotide sequence: TGTGCCAGCAGCCTTAGCGGGAGCCGATACAATGAGCAGTTCTTC. Translating gives CASSLSGSRYNEQFF.

The rearrangement uses TRBV4-1 and TRBJ2-3; 7 positions agree with TRBD1. The CDR3 runs to 16 residues. V was pared by 3 bases and J by 4 bases, with 10 bases of the junction left unmatched. CDR1 is MGHRA, CDR2 YSYEKL, per germline. The CDR3 is CASSHPQGNLADTQYF. DNA of the CDR3: TGCGCCAGCAGCCATCCACAGGGGAATTTAGCAGATACGCAGTATTTT.

The rearrangement uses TRBV29-1 and TRBJ2-7; TRBD2 aligns across 9 bases. This CDR3 region has 16 residues. V gave up 6 bases and J gave up 2 bases; unmatched junction bases: 14. Germline V CDR1 and CDR2: SQVTM, ANQGSEA. For the CDR3, the DNA is TGCAGCGTCCTCAGGGAAGGGACTAGCATCCCCTACGAGCAGTACTTC. It yields the protein CSVLREGTSIPYEQYF.

The chain combines TRBV2 with TRBJ1-5; 7 nucleotides match TRBD1. Germline CDR1 reads SNHLY; CDR2 reads FYNNEI. CDR3 length equals 15 residues. The J segment lost 7 bases and the V segment lost 4 bases, leaving 10 bases of the junction unmatched. Here the CDR3 DNA reads TGTGCCAGCAGTGGGGAAGGGGGCAAGCGGCAGCCCCAGCATTTT. Translation gives CASSGEGGKRQPQHF.

The chain is built from TRBV18 and TRBJ2-1; 10 bases are shared with TRBD2. Germline CDR1 reads KGHSH; CDR2 reads LQKENI. With V trimmed by 2 bases and J by 4 bases, 8 bases remained unmatched. The CDR3 runs to 17 residues. CDR3 nucleotide sequence: TGTGCCAGCTCACCAGCTACTAGCGGGACCCTTTACAATGAGCAGTTCTTC. Translating gives CASSPATSGTLYNEQFF.

The chain employs TRBV7-2 and TRBJ2-7; 12 bases align to TRBD1. The germline gives CDR1 SGHTA, CDR2 FQGNSA. There are 14 residues in the CDR3. The V gene end was trimmed by 4 bases and the J gene end by 7 bases; junction bases not matched to a gene: 5. The CDR3 DNA sequence: TGTGCCAGCAGCTCGGGACAGGGGGCGCTTGAGCAGTACTTC. The encoded protein is CASSSGQGALEQYF. Based on the CDR3 plus reference TRBV7-2 and TRBJ2-7, the full variable domain is GAGVSQSPSNKVTEKGKDVELRCDPISGHTALYWYRQSLGQGLEFLIYFQGNSAPDKSGLPSDRFSAERTGGSVSTLTIQRTQQEDSAVYLCASSSGQGALEQYFGPGTRLTVT.

J is TRBJ2-7 and V is TRBV3-1, with D possibly matching TRBD1 (5 bases). This CDR3 comprises 12 residues. V dropped 8 bases and J dropped 0 bases, with 8 bases sitting between them. CDR1 and CDR2 (germline): LGHDT, YNNKEL (reference sequence). The CDR3 sequence is CASEDNSYEQYF. The CDR3 nucleotides read TGTGCCAGCGAGGACAACTCCTACGAGCAGTACTTC.

This clonotype was seen repeatedly, ten times or more. The genes are TRBV29-1 and TRBJ2-7; 8 bases are shared with TRBD2. With V trimmed by 7 bases and J by 8 bases, 10 bases remained unmatched. This CDR3 contains 12 residues. Germline CDR1 is SQVTM and CDR2 is ANQGSEA. The CDR3 DNA reads as TGCAGCGGCGGGCGGGAGGTCGGAAAGCAGTACTTC. Translating it yields CSGGREVGKQYF.

This chain connects TRBV20-1 to TRBJ1-5; D not certain. This CDR3 spans 16 amino acids. V was shortened by 6 bases and J by 4 bases, with 22 bases between the two germline ends. Germline V CDR1 and CDR2: DFQATT, SNEGSKA (reference sequence). CDR3 amino acids: CSAKYGVGLVNQPQHF. The CDR3 nucleotides read TGCAGTGCCAAGTACGGGGTAGGTTTGGTTAATCAGCCCCAGCATTTT.

The chain is built from TRBV7-3 and TRBJ2-1, with D unclear. V was cut by 1 base and J by 9 bases, with 7 bases left in between. The length of the CDR3 is 12 residues. Germline loops: CDR1 SGHTA, CDR2 FQGTGA. CDR3 DNA: TGTGCCAGCAGCTTAAGGCTGAGTGAGCAGTTCTTC. It is translated as CASSLRLSEQFF.

The chain links TRBV2 to TRBJ2-2, with unresolved D. The CDR3 length is 15 residues. With 2 bases removed from V and 2 bases from J, the gap between germline ends came to 9 bases. Germline lookup yields CDR1 SNHLY and CDR2 FYNNEI. The CDR3 protein is CASSERRPNTGELFF. The DNA of the CDR3 is TGTGCCAGCAGTGAAAGGCGACCCAACACCGGGGAGCTGTTTTTT.

This sequence joins TRBV6-5 and TRBJ1-5; no reliable D call. V lost 1 base and J 3 bases, leaving 16 bases between the germline ends. From germline, CDR1 is MNHEY and CDR2 SVGAGI. CDR3 length: 17 amino acids. CDR3 protein: CASSYFPGPSSNQPQHF. As DNA, the CDR3 is TGTGCCAGCAGTTACTTTCCCGGACCTTCTTCCAATCAGCCCCAGCATTTT.

This sequence joins TRBV20-1 and TRBJ2-1; 8 bases agree with TRBD2. The DNA end is a closer match to TRBJ2-7, so the J assignment may be wrong. Germline V gene sequence: CDR1 DFQATT, CDR2 SNEGSKA (reference sequence). The CDR3 spans 13 residues. The DNA of the CDR3 is TGCAGTGGAATTAGCGGGACCTACAATGAGCAGTACTTC. Residues: CSGISGTYNEQYF.